The 13 T cell receptor beta chains given below trace back to one sample, sequenced in a study of blood T cells in healthy people across ages. A J-beta primer mix and a sample-barcoded 5' primer were used in a second PCR of roughly 7 to 12 cycles. TCRdb re-analysed the 5' RACE reads in MiXCR, keeping a single row per CDR3 protein. The sample has over a million distinct CDR3 sequences; under 30% are singletons. The sample also formed part of further work on T cells of mothers and their children.

The sample consisted of blood. These receptor sequences come from a girl aged 2 to 9 in good health.

This clonotype has only a few counts. The chain uses TRBV9 and TRBJ2-1; 12 nucleotides line up with TRBD2. The DNA end favors TRBJ2-5, so the J call may be wrong. The CDR3 consists of 15 residues. Germline CDR1 and CDR2: SGDLS and YYNGEE. Written as DNA, the CDR3 is TGTGCCAGCAGCGATCGACTAGCGGGGGATGAGCCCCAGTACTTC. Protein product: CASSDRLAGDEPQYF.

The CDR3 region is CSASRDGGYTF. CDR3 DNA sequence: TGCAGTGCTAGCAGGGACGGAGGCTACACCTTC. The chain combines TRBV20-1 with TRBJ1-2, with TRBD1 as a possible D gene (5 bases). Looked up from germline, CDR1 is DFQATT and CDR2 is SNEGSKA (reference sequence). Trimming took 3 bases from V and 8 from J, leaving 10 bases between them. This CDR3 has 11 residues.

This clonotype has just one count. V gene TRBV14 combines with J gene TRBJ2-7; 9 bases are shared with TRBD1. The tail of the sequence fits TRBJ2-1 better, so the J call may be wrong. This CDR3 is 15 amino acids long. CDR1 is SGHDN and CDR2 is FVKESK in the germline V gene. CDR3 DNA: TGTGCCAGCAGCAAGGGACAGGGAGGTTACAATGAGCAGTTCTTC. It translates to CASSKGQGGYNEQFF.

The CDR3 sequence is CASSLLTSGMGEQYF. The CDR3 DNA reads as TGCGCCAGCAGCTTGCTGACTAGCGGGATGGGCGAGCAGTACTTC. The V and J genes are TRBV5-1 and TRBJ2-7; the match to TRBD2 covers 11 bases. V was clipped by 1 base and J by 6 bases; unmatched bases: 6. CDR3 length: 15 residues. Germline V gene sequence: CDR1 SGHRS, CDR2 YFSETQ.

The chain recombines TRBV25-1 with TRBJ1-2, with a weak D call TRBD1 (5 bases). This CDR3 spans 13 amino acids. CDR1 is MGHDK, CDR2 SYGVNS, per germline. V was clipped by 6 bases and J by 5 bases, with 13 bases between them. The CDR3 is CASREGTFYGYTF. The CDR3, as DNA: TGTGCCAGCAGGGAGGGGACGTTTTATGGCTACACCTTC.

This chain connects TRBV7-2 to TRBJ1-5; D might be TRBD1 (6 bases). The V end was cut by 6 bases, the J end by 5 bases, with 17 bases between. Germline V gene data show CDR1 as SGHTA and CDR2 as FQGNSA. This CDR3 region has 15 residues. CDR3 sequence reads: CASSSRGYKDQPQHF. The CDR3 nucleotides read TGTGCCAGCAGTTCGAGGGGGTATAAGGATCAGCCCCAGCATTTT.

The chain links TRBV7-9 to TRBJ2-3, with D maybe TRBD2 (5 bases). Between the trimmed V and J ends, which lost 2 bases and 4 bases, there was a span of 13 bases. CDR3 length: 15 residues. The germline V gene encodes CDR1 SEHNR and CDR2 FQNEAQ (reference sequence). CDR3 residues: CASSLSGMGPDTQYF. The CDR3, as DNA: TGTGCCAGCAGCTTATCCGGGATGGGCCCAGATACGCAGTATTTT.

The chain joins TRBV7-9 to TRBJ2-6, with 11 nucleotides matching TRBD1. CDR1 is SEHNR and CDR2 is FQNEAQ in the germline V gene (reference sequence). After removal of 5 bases from V and 2 bases from J, the junction contained 5 bases not matched to a gene. The CDR3 totals 17 residues. CDR3 loop: CASSIRDRGAGANVLTF. The CDR3 DNA is TGTGCCAGCAGCATCCGGGACAGGGGGGCTGGGGCCAACGTCCTGACTTTC.

This clonotype was seen at least ten times. The V gene is TRBV20-1, the J gene TRBJ2-1; no definite D call. The germline V gene encodes CDR1 DFQATT and CDR2 SNEGSKA (reference sequence). V was cut by 0 bases and J by 4 bases, with 10 bases left in between. CDR3 length equals 14 residues. The CDR3 reads CSARDPDPYNEQFF. The CDR3 DNA follows: TGCAGTGCTAGAGACCCGGACCCTTACAATGAGCAGTTCTTC.

This clonotype was found a few times. The chain uses TRBV29-1 and TRBJ2-7, with 7 bases identical to TRBD2. The V gene's germline CDR1 is SQVTM and CDR2 ANQGSEA. This CDR3 comprises 14 residues. J lost 2 bases, V lost 2 bases, and 6 bases had no gene match. CDR3 in amino acids: CSVERLAATYEQYF. For the CDR3, the DNA is TGCAGCGTTGAACGCCTAGCGGCAACCTACGAGCAGTACTTC.

This chain links TRBV6-2 or TRBV6-3 with TRBJ1-4; D is unclear. The CDR3 consists of 12 residues. The V gene lost 6 bases and the J gene lost 12 bases, with 14 bases spanning the gap. CDR1 and CDR2 (germline): MNHEY, SVGEGT. The CDR3 DNA is TGTGCCAGCAGCTCACGTCGGGAAGAACTGTTTTTT. Protein: CASSSRREELFF.

This clonotype was detected a few times. A junction end diverges from the germline sequence, so it may reflect a read error. This chain links TRBV12-3 or TRBV12-4 with TRBJ2-1; 7 bases line up with TRBD2. The CDR3 has 14 residues. The CDR3 spells CASSFAGERDEQFF. The CDR3 DNA reads TGCGCCAGCAGTTTTGCGGGGGAGCGGGATGAGCAGTTCTTC.

This clonotype came up a few times. The chain links TRBV5-1 to TRBJ2-5; D gene uncertain. CDR1 and CDR2 from the germline V gene are SGHRS and YFSETQ. The CDR3 covers 13 residues. The germline V and J ends were trimmed by 2 bases and 3 bases, with 8 bases remaining between them. The CDR3 DNA follows: TGCGCCAGCAGCTTCGCTCATGAAGAGACCCAGTACTTC. As protein: CASSFAHEETQYF.